What follows are 8 T cell receptor beta chains derived from one specimen sequenced in a study of blood T cell repertoires in COVID-19. Sequencing was performed with immunoSEQ multiplex PCR; in TCRdb, only in-frame clones are kept and a portion is missing. The sample includes about 190,000 clones, roughly 81% of them seen just once. Sequenced sample: peripheral blood. Receptors were obtained from a woman aged 70 to 79 with active or convalescent COVID-19.

The genes are TRBV19 and TRBJ2-7; possible D gene TRBD1, 5 bases. V was clipped by 3 bases and J by 2 bases, with 17 bases between them. This CDR3 is built from 16 residues. Germline V gene data show CDR1 as LNHDA and CDR2 as SQIVND (reference sequence). The CDR3 spells CASSIRIQGRAYEQYF. In nucleotides, the CDR3 is TGTGCCAGTAGTATTCGAATCCAGGGCAGAGCCTACGAGCAGTACTTC.

This clone was recorded once. The V and J genes are TRBV2 and TRBJ2-1, with TRBD2 matching 7 bases. The CDR3 is made up of 15 amino acids. Germline values: CDR1 SNHLY, CDR2 FYNNEI. The ends lost 6 bases at V and 10 bases at J; junction bases unmatched: 15. For the CDR3, the DNA is TGTGCCAGCAGGGCCTCTCGGCTCCCAGCGGGGGAGCAGTTCTTC. It specifies CASRASRLPAGEQFF.

The genes are TRBV5-1 and TRBJ2-3, with TRBD1 identical over 7 bases. This CDR3 is built from 15 residues. V was pared by 4 bases and J by 3 bases, with 8 bases of the junction left unmatched. Germline V lookup: CDR1 SGHRS, CDR2 YFSETQ. The CDR3 is CASSLSDRYTDTQYF. The CDR3 DNA is TGCGCCAGCAGCCTCTCGGACAGGTATACAGATACGCAGTATTTT.

Here the CDR3 reads CASSRRQVYGQETQYF. As DNA, the CDR3 is TGTGCCAGCAGCCGTCGACAGGTGTATGGGCAAGAGACCCAGTACTTC. The chain combines TRBV5-6 with TRBJ2-5; TRBD1 might be the D (6 bases). The CDR3 spans 16 residues. V was shortened by 4 bases and J by 2 bases, with 18 bases between the two germline ends. The germline V gene has CDR1 SGHDT and CDR2 YYEEEE.

This chain uses TRBV7-8 with TRBJ1-5; 10 bases are a match to TRBD1. J gave up 2 bases and V 5 bases, and 3 bases lay outside the gene matches. The CDR3 runs to 15 residues. The germline V gene has CDR1 SGHVS and CDR2 FQNEAQ. Here the CDR3 reads CASSTGTGGNQPQHF. The CDR3 nucleotides read TGTGCCAGCAGCACCGGGACAGGGGGCAATCAGCCCCAGCATTTT.

V is TRBV27 and J is TRBJ1-4; D is perhaps TRBD1 (5 bases). The CDR3 covers 14 residues. Germline CDR1 and CDR2: MNHEY and SMNVEV (reference sequence). Trimming left V 2 bases short and J 5 bases short, with 9 bases between. CDR3: CASSLDRRNEKLFF. The CDR3 DNA is TGTGCCAGCAGTTTAGACAGACGGAATGAAAAACTGTTTTTT.

This clone was seen only once. The chain combines TRBV30 with TRBJ1-4; D is unresolved. Germline CDR1 GTSNPN, CDR2 SVGIG (reference sequence). The CDR3 is 13 residues long. V dropped 5 bases and J dropped 7 bases, with 14 bases sitting between them. CDR3 nucleotides: TGTGCCTGGGCTGGAACAGCTTCTGAAAAACTGTTTTTT. Protein sequence: CAWAGTASEKLFF.

The table lists this clone with a few counts. The chain couples TRBV4-1 to TRBJ2-4, with 7 bases identical to TRBD2. Germline trimming cut 0 bases from V and 2 bases from J; bases unmatched to any gene: 10. Germline V gives CDR1 MGHRA, CDR2 YSYEKL. The CDR3 has 18 residues. The DNA for the CDR3 is TGCGCCAGCAGCCAAGATCGGGAGGCTGGGGGAACCAAAAACATTCAGTACTTC. It translates to CASSQDREAGGTKNIQYF.